Listed below are T cell receptor beta chains from one sample, sequenced in a study of blood T cell repertoires in COVID-19. Generated by immunoSEQ multiplex PCR, the TCRdb table keeps only in-frame clones and is missing some. The sample yields over 95,000 clones, approximately 84% seen once. The specimen was peripheral blood. The receptors here all came from a man aged 40-49 years with acute or convalescent COVID-19. CDR3s include the opening cysteine and the closing phenylalanine or tryptophan. The order of the fields is D gene, J gene, CDR3 length, clone size, V gene, CDR3 DNA, CDR3 protein. D genes are given only for firm matches. Size is stated for part of the rows, as once, few or many counts, or as a class when the clone is expanded.

- | TRBJ1-6 | 15 | - | TRBV18 | TGTGCCAGCTCACTCCGACAGGATGGGGATTCACCCCTCCACTTT | CASSLRQDGDSPLHF
TRBD1 | TRBJ2-3 | 14 | - | TRBV7-2 | TGTGCCAGCCTCGAGGACAGGGGAGCAGATACGCAGTATTTT | CASLEDRGADTQYF
TRBD1 | TRBJ2-6 | 17 | once | TRBV19 | TGTGCCAGTAGACCTCGGACAGGGAAGACTGGGGCCAACGTCCTGACTTTC | CASRPRTGKTGANVLTF
- | TRBJ1-4 | 11 | once | TRBV3-1/TRBV3-2 | TGTGCCAGCAGCCAAGTGGGGCAACTGTTTTTT | CASSQVGQLFF
- | TRBJ2-5 | 14 | - | TRBV24-1 | TGTGCCACCAGTTTTGGGGGGGCCTATGAGACCCAGTACTTC | CATSFGGAYETQYF
- | TRBJ1-1 | 14 | once | TRBV30 | TGTGCCTGGAGTGGCCCAGGGTGGGGCACTGAAGCTTTCTTT | CAWSGPGWGTEAFF
- | TRBJ1-6 | 15 | - | TRBV6-5 | TGTGCCAGCATGGCCGTTGGGTTGACATGGACACCCCTCCACTTT | CASMAVGLTWTPLHF
- | TRBJ2-5 | 16 | - | TRBV10-3 | TGTGCCATCAGTGAGTTCGTTGGTCAGGCCCGAGAGACCCAGTACTTC | CAISEFVGQARETQYF
- | TRBJ2-7 | 15 | once | TRBV11-2 | TGTGCCAGCAGCCTCGCAGGTATTTTCTCCTACGAGCAGTACTTC | CASSLAGIFSYEQYF
- | TRBJ2-6 | 16 | - | TRBV24-1 | TGTGCCACCAGTGACCCATCCGGGGAGAGGGCCAACGTCCTGACTTTC | CATSDPSGERANVLTF
TRBD1 | TRBJ1-3 | 17 | - | TRBV30 | TGTGCCTGGAGCCCACCCGGACAGGCCGTCTCTGGAAACACCATATATTTT | CAWSPPGQAVSGNTIYF
TRBD1 | TRBJ2-2 | 18 | once | TRBV11-3 | TGTGCCAGCAGCTTAGCATGGGGGGGACAGGGCACCACCGGGGAGCTGTTTTTT | CASSLAWGGQGTTGELFF
TRBD1 | TRBJ1-2 | 14 | - | TRBV11-2 | TGTGCCAGCAGCAACCTACAGGGGAGCTATGGCTACACCTTC | CASSNLQGSYGYTF
TRBD2 | TRBJ2-3 | 15 | few | TRBV11-3 | TGTGCCAGCAGCATCGGCGGGGGGACCACAGATACGCAGTATTTT | CASSIGGGTTDTQYF
- | TRBJ2-7 | 11 | - | TRBV25-1 | TGTGCCAGTTCACAGGGCCACGAGCAGTACTTC | CASSQGHEQYF
TRBD2 | TRBJ2-1 | 15 | - | TRBV7-9 | TGTGCCAGCAGCTTTGCTAGCGGGTCTTACAATGAGCAGTTCTTC | CASSFASGSYNEQFF
TRBD1 | TRBJ2-5 | 15 | - | TRBV5-6 | TGTGCCAGCAGGTGGGGACAGGGAAGGTTGGAGACCCAGTACTTC | CASRWGQGRLETQYF
TRBD2 | TRBJ2-1 | 15 | - | TRBV10-3 | TGTGCCATCAGTGATACTAGCGGGACCTACAATGAGCAGTTCTTC | CAISDTSGTYNEQFF
TRBD1 | TRBJ1-1 | 14 | - | TRBV7-2 | TGTGCCAGCAGCTCCATCTCAGGGGGCACTGAAGCTTTCTTT | CASSSISGGTEAFF
- | TRBJ2-1 | 14 | - | TRBV6-5 | TGTGCCAGCAGGGACATGGGGGCGGAAAAGGGTTGGTTCTTC | CASRDMGAEKGWFF
- | TRBJ2-2 | 13 | - | TRBV2 | TGTGCCAGCACCAGAACGGGGTCCGGGGAGCTGTTTTTT | CASTRTGSGELFF
- | TRBJ2-6 | 22 | - | TRBV2 | TGTGCCAGCAGTCAAGGCCGTGGAACCCGGGACATTACCGTCTCTGGGGCCAACGTCCTGACTTTC | CASSQGRGTRDITVSGANVLTF
- | TRBJ2-6 | 16 | - | TRBV5-6 | TGTGCCAGCAGCTTGGAACACAACTCTGGGGCCAACGTCCTGACTTTC | CASSLEHNSGANVLTF
- | TRBJ2-7 | 12 | - | TRBV18 | TGTGCCAGCTCACGGACAGAGTACGAGCAGTACTTC | CASSRTEYEQYF
- | TRBJ2-7 | 13 | - | TRBV15 | TGTGCCACCAGCAGAGGTCTCAGGTACGAGCAGTACTTC | CATSRGLRYEQYF
- | TRBJ1-5 | 16 | - | TRBV2 | TGTGCCAGCAGTGAACAGGGCGTAAGGAGCAATCAGCCCCAGCATTTT | CASSEQGVRSNQPQHF
- | TRBJ2-3 | 17 | - | TRBV7-9 | TGTGCCAGCAGCTTATGGCCTAGGAAGTCCCGCACAGATACGCAGTATTTT | CASSLWPRKSRTDTQYF
TRBD1 | TRBJ2-1 | 16 | - | TRBV4-1 | TGCGCCAGCAGCCAAGCCAACAGGGGAGTCGTTGATGAGCAGTTCTTC | CASSQANRGVVDEQFF
TRBD1 | TRBJ2-5 | 13 | - | TRBV29-1 | TGCAGCGTCGCACAGGGGAACCAAGAGACCCAGTACTTC | CSVAQGNQETQYF
- | TRBJ1-5 | 15 | - | TRBV5-6 | TGTGCCAGCAGCTTGTTCGGTCGTGGCAATCAGCCCCAGCATTTT | CASSLFGRGNQPQHF
- | TRBJ2-2 | 17 | - | TRBV3-1/TRBV3-2 | TGTGCCAGCAGCCAAGACCCACCGAACAGGGCTCTCGGGGAGCTGTTTTTT | CASSQDPPNRALGELFF
TRBD1 | TRBJ1-1 | 14 | - | TRBV12-5 | TGTGCTAGTGGTTTGGTGGGACAGGCCAATGAAGCTTTCTTT | CASGLVGQANEAFF
TRBD1 | TRBJ2-3 | 15 | - | TRBV24-1 | TGTGCCACCAGTGATTTCAGGGACAGGGCAGATACGCAGTATTTT | CATSDFRDRADTQYF
TRBD1 | TRBJ1-6 | 17 | - | TRBV12-5 | TGTGCTAGTGGCCGTTACTACCCGACAGGGGAGAATTCACCCCTCCACTTT | CASGRYYPTGENSPLHF
- | TRBJ2-2 | 15 | - | TRBV11-2 | TGTGCCAGCAGCTTCAGGACAGTCAACACCGGGGAGCTGTTTTTT | CASSFRTVNTGELFF